This T cell receptor beta chain was identified in a study of OX40 agonist ivuxolimab in advanced cancers. Study in general: Those enrolled were 70% to 85% male, with a mean age of around 60 years and ages from about 20 to 85. There were three patients with partial responses, one having hepatocellular carcinoma and two cutaneous melanoma.

If patients had autoimmune disease history or systemic immunosuppression, they were excluded. Profiling relied on immunoSEQ multiplex PCR, and the TCRdb table lists in-frame clones only, not all of them. The profile shows about 46,000 clones, more than 75% of them singletons. This clone was seen just once. The sequences come from CD4+ or CD8+ T cells sorted from blood, collected in a trial of the OX40 agonist ivuxolimab. This TCR was recovered from an adult with an advanced solid tumor such as melanoma, head and neck, liver or kidney cancer.

CDR3 DNA sequence: TGTGCCAGCAGCCCGGGGGCTCGGACTGAAGCTTTCTTT. The encoded protein is CASSPGARTEAFF. The chain is built from TRBV25-1 and TRBJ1-1; tentative D call: TRBD1 (6 bases). Germline CDR1 and CDR2: MGHDK and SYGVNS. The CDR3 has 13 amino acids. Trimming left V 6 bases short and J 5 bases short, with 13 bases between.